The clone carrying this T cell receptor (beta chain) was detected many times. RNA transcripts provided the source from which TCR beta CDR3 regions were amplified. Researchers ran a first-round RT-PCR on the TCR CDR3 using the HTBI primer set. TCRdb recomputed calls from the multiplex PCR reads with MiXCR, one row per CDR3 protein. This sample yields a few hundred thousand distinct CDR3 sequences, of which approximately 14% are seen a single time; around 7.3% belongs to the top ten. The record originates from a study of T cells in Graves' hyperthyroidism and ophthalmopathy. This CDR3 is built from 16 residues. V dropped 5 bases and J dropped 5; count of bases not matched to a gene: 12. The germline CDR1 and CDR2 sequences are SGHAT and FQNNGV.

The chain has TRBV11-2 and TRBJ2-5; 9 nucleotides agree with TRBD2. This clonotype was sampled from a woman aged 25 to 39 with Graves' hyperthyroidism. The source material was blood. The CDR3 nucleotides are TGTGCCAGCAGCCTATTGAGGCTAGCGGGACGGGAGACCCAGTACTTC. Protein sequence: CASSLLRLAGRETQYF.